This section outlines one T cell receptor beta chain sequence together with its context. Antigen: not known. Individual cDNA molecules were tagged with unique molecular identifiers. TCRdb fed the 5' RACE reads into MiXCR, producing one record per CDR3 protein. The repertoire holds tens of thousands of distinct CDR3 sequences, roughly 5.9% seen once, with about 7% in the top ten. The sample originates from a study of early T cells in non-severe SARS-CoV-2 infection. Overall study context: Bulk RNA taken from unsorted whole blood was sequenced, leaving chains unpaired. The study, taken as a whole, reports: Clonotype matching in VDJdb favored anti-spike CD8 responses and did not capture private and CD4 specificities.

Germline V CDR1 and CDR2: SGHDN, FVKESK. V lost 1 base and J 3 bases, leaving 10 bases between the germline ends. This CDR3 is 15 amino acids long. The chain joins TRBV14 to TRBJ2-1; D uncertain. This clonotype originated in an adult who was a healthcare worker with PCR-confirmed SARS-CoV-2 infection or an uninfected control (not recorded which). The sequencing input was whole blood. CDR3 nucleotides: TGTGCCAGCAGCCAAGGGCTAGAGAACTACAATGAGCAGTTCTTC. This codes for CASSQGLENYNEQFF.